The text below deals with one TCR beta chain. The data are from a study of control samples from healthy donors and cancer patients. The protocol was immunoSEQ multiplex PCR, while the TCRdb copy is restricted to in-frame clones and leaves out a portion. The sample comprises 80,000 to 100,000 clones, roughly 90% of which are singletons, and about 3% rests with the top ten. The source material was blood. This receptor was taken from a human donor in good health. The donor label of this sample is uncertain.

The CDR3 sequence is CASGFGGVRDTQYF. The CDR3, as DNA: TGTGCCAGCGGGTTCGGCGGGGTGAGAGATACGCAGTATTTT. V and J are TRBV9 and TRBJ2-3, with D possibly being TRBD2 (6 bases). Germline-derived CDR1 and CDR2 are SGDLS and YYNGEE. The CDR3 has 14 amino acids. V shed 7 bases and J shed 5 bases, with 17 bases lying between them.